Included here is one TCR beta chain sequence, with context. Its antigen remains unidentified. This sample is drawn from a study of post-analysis software for immune sequencing data. Background on the study: The cohort encompassed relapsing-remitting, secondary progressive and progressive-relapsing multiple sclerosis disease courses.

Whole-study results and caveats: When the samples were clustered directly with F measure, those that had been prepared in the same batch showed strong co-clustering. Patients with multiple sclerosis recorded significantly lower normalized Chao1 diversity than controls, the study found. Patients carried 4 or 5 TRBV segments more frequently than controls did, and TRBV5-6, TRBV5-1 and TRBV20-1 were among them.

This CDR3 is built from 11 residues. Germline V gene lookup returns CDR1 DFQATT and CDR2 SNEGSKA (reference sequence). Trimming removed 1 base from V and 2 bases from J, with 3 bases in between. TCR beta cDNA libraries included unique molecular identifiers. Approximately 500,000 cDNA molecules were recovered from an input of 1 to 10 million T cells. TCRdb fed the PCR reads into MiXCR, producing one record per CDR3 protein. The sample lists roughly 540,000 distinct CDR3 sequences, approximately 31% seen once, with under 7% in the top ten. Specimen: blood. The chain is built from TRBV20-1 and TRBJ2-7; D uncertain. This clonotype originated in a girl under 18 with multiple sclerosis. The CDR3 nucleotides are TGCAGTGCTAGAGTGCCCTACGAGCAGTACTTC. It codes for CSARVPYEQYF.